This T cell receptor beta chain is drawn from a study of blood T cell repertoires in COVID-19. Study-wide background: Material from acute and convalescent COVID-19 was sourced from the United States, Italy and Spain. Nucleic acid was either cDNA or gDNA, and it came from T cells, B-cell-depleted T cells, or PBMCs.

Using immunoSEQ multiplex PCR, the repertoire was profiled, and TCRdb retains in-frame clones only, with some absent. The repertoire holds 89,000 or so clones, more than 70% seen once, with roughly 8% in the top ten. This clone came up once. The CDR3 is made up of 15 amino acids. Deletions cut 2 bases from V and 8 bases from J, with 15 bases between. In germline, CDR1 is MDHEN, CDR2 SYDVKM. Sequencing was carried out using peripheral blood. This receptor was obtained from a man aged 50 to 59 with active COVID-19. The V call is TRBV28, the J call TRBJ1-4, with D maybe TRBD1 (6 bases). The DNA for the CDR3 is TGTGCCAGCAGTTTACTAGCAGGGGTAAACGAAAAACTGTTTTTT. Its translation: CASSLLAGVNEKLFF. The full variable domain, rest sourced from reference TRBV28 and TRBJ1-4, is DVKVTQSSRYLVKRTGEKVFLECVQDMDHENMFWYRQDPGLGLRLIYFSYDVKMKEKGDIPEGYSVSREKKERFSLILESASTNQTSMYLCASSLLAGVNEKLFFGSGTQLSVL.